The sequence of this T cell receptor beta chain was determined in a study of beta chain features in type 1 diabetes. Sequenced material consisted of expressed TCRB transcripts (all of the isolated RNA was reverse transcribed). The table came from immunoSEQ multiplex PCR; TCRdb's copy has only in-frame clones and leaves some out. This sample has hundreds of thousands of clones, with 15% found just once. A word on this clone: The antigen is undetermined.

Germline V gene lookup returns CDR1 SNHLY and CDR2 FYNNEI. The V end was cut by 11 bases, the J end by 4 bases, with 14 bases between. The CDR3 is 12 residues long. General study results and limits: The analysis here could not establish whether HLA type shapes TCRB rearrangement. In all four CD4+ subsets, TCRB CDR3 length was significantly, moderately reduced in type 1 diabetes. VDJ junctions from type 1 diabetes patients carried fewer insertions and larger deletions. Cells carrying high TCR expression could end up over-represented when cDNA is sequenced.

This chain uses TRBV2 with TRBJ1-1; D is possibly TRBD1 (6 bases). The material sequenced was naive CD4+ T cells from blood. The sequence came from a man between 18 and 29 years old with type 1 diabetes. The CDR3 nucleotides read TGTGCCCTCGGCCAGGGGACCACTGAAGCTTTCTTT. As protein: CALGQGTTEAFF.